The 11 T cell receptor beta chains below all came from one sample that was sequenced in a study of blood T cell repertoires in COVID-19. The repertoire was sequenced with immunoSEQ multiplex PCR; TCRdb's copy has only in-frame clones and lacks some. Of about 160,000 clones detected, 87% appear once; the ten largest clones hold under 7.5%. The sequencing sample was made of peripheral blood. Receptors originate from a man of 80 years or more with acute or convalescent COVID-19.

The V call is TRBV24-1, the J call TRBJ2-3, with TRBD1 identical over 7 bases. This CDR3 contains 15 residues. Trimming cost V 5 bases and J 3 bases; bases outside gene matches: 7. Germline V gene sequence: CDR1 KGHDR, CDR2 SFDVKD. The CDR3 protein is CATSAGTDATDTQYF. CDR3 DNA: TGTGCCACCAGTGCCGGGACAGACGCTACAGATACGCAGTATTTT.

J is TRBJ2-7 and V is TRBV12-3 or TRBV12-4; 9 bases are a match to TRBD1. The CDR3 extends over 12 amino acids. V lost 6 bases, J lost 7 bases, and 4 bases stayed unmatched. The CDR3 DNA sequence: TGTGCCAGCAGGGGGACAGGGAATGAGCAGTACTTC. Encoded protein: CASRGTGNEQYF.

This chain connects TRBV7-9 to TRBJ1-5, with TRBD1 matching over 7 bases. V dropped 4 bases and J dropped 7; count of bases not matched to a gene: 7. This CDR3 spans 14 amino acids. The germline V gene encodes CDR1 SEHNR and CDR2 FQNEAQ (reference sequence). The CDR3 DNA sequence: TGTGCCAGCAGCTCCGACAGGGAACTACAGCCCCAGCATTTT. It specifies CASSSDRELQPQHF.

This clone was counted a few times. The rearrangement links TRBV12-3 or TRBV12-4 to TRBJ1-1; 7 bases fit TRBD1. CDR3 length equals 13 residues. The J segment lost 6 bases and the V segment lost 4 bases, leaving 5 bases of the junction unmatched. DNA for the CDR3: TGTGCCAGCAGTTCATCAGGGGGGTCTGAAGCTTTCTTT. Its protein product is CASSSSGGSEAFF.

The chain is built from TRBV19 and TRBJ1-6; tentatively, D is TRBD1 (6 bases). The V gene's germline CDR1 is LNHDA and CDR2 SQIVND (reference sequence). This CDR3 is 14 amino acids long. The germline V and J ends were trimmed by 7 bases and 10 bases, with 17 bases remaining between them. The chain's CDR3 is CASTTLGARSPLHF. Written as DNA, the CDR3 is TGTGCCAGTACCACCTTGGGGGCGAGGTCACCCCTCCACTTT.

CDR3 amino acids: CAGGGGNIQYF. Written as DNA, the CDR3 is TGTGCCGGCGGGGGGGGGAACATTCAGTACTTC. The chain employs TRBV2 and TRBJ2-4; TRBD2 agrees at 9 bases. V shed 11 bases, J shed 7 bases, and the junction held 3 bases outside the gene matches. CDR1 and CDR2 (germline): SNHLY, FYNNEI. The CDR3 has 11 amino acids.

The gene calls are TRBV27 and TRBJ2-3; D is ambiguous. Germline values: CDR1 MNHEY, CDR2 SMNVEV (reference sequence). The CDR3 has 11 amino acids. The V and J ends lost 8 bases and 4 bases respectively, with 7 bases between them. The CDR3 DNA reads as TGTGCCAGCGCGTCCGCAGATACGCAGTATTTT. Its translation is CASASADTQYF.

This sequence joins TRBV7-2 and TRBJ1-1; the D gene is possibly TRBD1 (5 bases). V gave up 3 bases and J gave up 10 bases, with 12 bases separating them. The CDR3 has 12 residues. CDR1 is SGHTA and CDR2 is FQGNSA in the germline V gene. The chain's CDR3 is CASSFGGAGAFF. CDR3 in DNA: TGTGCCAGCAGCTTCGGGGGAGCGGGAGCTTTCTTT.

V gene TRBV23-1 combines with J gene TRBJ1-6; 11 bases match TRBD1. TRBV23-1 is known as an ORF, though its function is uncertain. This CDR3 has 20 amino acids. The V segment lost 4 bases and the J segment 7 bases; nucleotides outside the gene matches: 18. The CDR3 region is CASSPGSRTGGDYRNSPLHF. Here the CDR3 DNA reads TGCGCCAGCAGTCCGGGTTCCCGGACAGGGGGCGATTACAGGAATTCACCCCTCCACTTT.

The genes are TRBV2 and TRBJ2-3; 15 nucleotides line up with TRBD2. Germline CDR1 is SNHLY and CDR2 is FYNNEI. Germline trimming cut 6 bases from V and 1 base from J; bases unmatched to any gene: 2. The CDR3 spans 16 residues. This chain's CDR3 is CASSGLAGGGTDTQYF. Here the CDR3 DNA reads TGTGCCAGCAGCGGACTAGCGGGAGGGGGCACAGATACGCAGTATTTT.

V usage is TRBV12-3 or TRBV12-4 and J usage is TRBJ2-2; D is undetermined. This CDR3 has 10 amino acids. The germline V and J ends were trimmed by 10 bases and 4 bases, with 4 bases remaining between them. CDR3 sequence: CAISTGELFF. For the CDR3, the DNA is TGTGCCATCTCCACCGGGGAGCTGTTTTTT.